The 15 T cell receptor beta chains below come from one sample, sequenced in a study of blood T cell repertoires in COVID-19. TCRdb keeps only in-frame clones here, not all; method: immunoSEQ multiplex PCR. The profile covers around 42,000 clones, with 70% to 90% appearing a single time and less than 15% taken by the ten largest. The source material was peripheral blood. The receptors originated from a woman in her sixties or seventies in a cohort sampled during active COVID-19.

This clone was counted once. V usage is TRBV27 and J usage is TRBJ1-2; no clear D. CDR1 is MNHEY, CDR2 SMNVEV, per germline (reference sequence). Trimming took off 3 bases at V and 6 bases at J, with 23 bases between the two ends. This CDR3 has 17 amino acids. The CDR3 sequence: CASSFSGSRSRSHGYTF. CDR3 DNA: TGTGCCAGCAGTTTCAGTGGCTCTAGGTCGCGGAGCCATGGCTACACCTTC.

The chain joins TRBV19 to TRBJ1-1; no clear D gene. The CDR3 contains 15 residues. Trimming removed 5 bases at V and 0 bases at J, with 13 bases between. Germline CDR1 reads LNHDA; CDR2 reads SQIVND (reference sequence). Here the CDR3 DNA reads TGTGCCAGTAGTGACGGGAGCTCCATGAACACTGAAGCTTTCTTT. Its translation is CASSDGSSMNTEAFF.

The chain couples TRBV13 to TRBJ1-4, with a tentative D call TRBD1 (6 bases). This CDR3 region has 13 residues. Germline V gene data show CDR1 as PRHDT and CDR2 as FYEKMQ (reference sequence). Trimming cost V 6 bases and J 5 bases, with 10 bases left between them. The CDR3 DNA reads as TGTGCCAGCAGTCGGACAGCGAATGAAAAACTGTTTTTT. Residues: CASSRTANEKLFF.

The V gene is TRBV7-7, the J gene TRBJ2-5; 11 positions match TRBD1. Germline assignment: CDR1 SSHAT and CDR2 FNYEAQ (reference sequence). This CDR3 comprises 15 residues. J was trimmed by 2 bases and V by 6 bases; bases with no gene match: 5. CDR3 DNA sequence: TGTGCCAGCAGTTCGGACAGGGGGCTTCAAGAGACCCAGTACTTC. Protein: CASSSDRGLQETQYF. The complete variable domain, with remaining parts taken from reference TRBV7-7 and TRBJ2-5, reads GAGVSQSPRYKVTKRGQDVTLRCDPISSHATLYWYQQALGQGPEFLTYFNYEAQPDKSGLPSDRFSAERPEGSISTLTIQRTEQRDSAMYRCASSSDRGLQETQYFGPGTRLLVL.

The J gene is TRBJ1-2, the V gene TRBV2; D is possibly TRBD1 (6 bases). Trimming cost V 7 bases and J 8 bases, with 20 bases left between them. Germline V lookup: CDR1 SNHLY, CDR2 FYNNEI. The CDR3 loop spans 14 amino acids. The CDR3 nucleotides read TGTGCCAGCAACGGGGCGGGGGCGAGCGGGGGCTACACCTTC. Its translation: CASNGAGASGGYTF.

The chain employs TRBV6-5 and TRBJ2-7; perhaps TRBD1 as D (6 bases). CDR1 is MNHEY and CDR2 is SVGAGI in the germline V gene. The CDR3 spans 14 residues. Trimming removed 5 bases from V and 2 bases from J, with 13 bases in between. CDR3 sequence (DNA): TGTGCCAGCAGTACACAGGGTTCGACCTACGAGCAGTACTTC. Amino acids: CASSTQGSTYEQYF.

The table lists this clone with a count of one. The V gene is TRBV2, the J gene TRBJ2-1, with 12 bases aligning to TRBD2. The V gene's germline CDR1 is SNHLY and CDR2 FYNNEI. The V segment lost 4 bases and the J segment 5 bases; nucleotides outside the gene matches: 3. This CDR3 region has 15 residues. This CDR3 is CASSGLAGGDNEQFF. The CDR3 bases are TGTGCCAGCAGTGGCCTAGCGGGAGGGGACAATGAGCAGTTCTTC.

V and J are TRBV5-1 and TRBJ1-1; D remains unclear. This CDR3 has 13 amino acids. Between the trimmed V and J ends, which lost 6 bases and 1 base, there was a span of 10 bases. From germline, CDR1 is SGHRS and CDR2 YFSETQ. This CDR3 is CASTDRGNTEAFF. The CDR3 DNA is TGCGCCAGCACGGACCGGGGGAACACTGAAGCTTTCTTT. Full variable domain (remainder filled in from reference TRBV5-1 and TRBJ1-1): KAGVTQTPRYLIKTRGQQVTLSCSPISGHRSVSWYQQTPGQGLQFLFEYFSETQRNKGNFPGRFSGRQFSNSRSEMNVSTLELGDSALYLCASTDRGNTEAFFGQGTRLTVV.

V is TRBV4-3 and J is TRBJ2-2; 7 nucleotides align to TRBD1. V was clipped by 2 bases and J by 6 bases; unmatched bases: 6. Germline CDR1 LGHNA, CDR2 YSLEER. The CDR3 totals 15 residues. The CDR3 DNA sequence: TGCGCCAGCAGCCAACCCGGGACAGTTCCCGGGGAGCTGTTTTTT. Amino acids: CASSQPGTVPGELFF.

The CDR3 sequence: CASTRNGYTF. The DNA for the CDR3 is TGTGCCTCCACCAGAAATGGCTACACCTTC. J is TRBJ1-2 and V is TRBV30, with D unresolved. Trimming removed 7 bases at V and 6 bases at J, with 9 bases between. Germline V lookup: CDR1 GTSNPN, CDR2 SVGIG (reference sequence). The CDR3 runs 10 residues.

As DNA, the CDR3 is TGTGCCAGCAGCCGGTGGGAGGGCACAGATACGCAGTATTTT. Its protein is CASSRWEGTDTQYF. This chain connects TRBV14 to TRBJ2-3; TRBD2 might be the D (6 bases). The germline V gene has CDR1 SGHDN and CDR2 FVKESK. V was shortened by 4 bases and J by 1 base, with 9 bases between the two germline ends. The CDR3 totals 14 residues.

The V call is TRBV30, the J call TRBJ2-2, with 8 nucleotides matching TRBD1. V lost 1 base and J lost 1; bases outside the gene matches: 2. Germline V gives CDR1 GTSNPN, CDR2 SVGIG (reference sequence). This CDR3 contains 15 residues. The CDR3 DNA sequence: TGTGCCTGGAGTGCGGGGACAGGGAACACCGGGGAGCTGTTTTTT. Its protein product is CAWSAGTGNTGELFF.

The rearrangement joins TRBV7-2 to TRBJ2-7; 8 nucleotides align to TRBD2. Germline CDR1 and CDR2: SGHTA and FQGNSA. The CDR3 has 15 amino acids. Losses at the gene ends were 5 bases for V and 2 bases for J; bases not matched to a gene: 8. The CDR3 DNA sequence: TGTGCCAGCAGCACCGTAGCGGGACCCGCCTACGAGCAGTACTTC. Its translation: CASSTVAGPAYEQYF.

The rearrangement joins TRBV7-8 to TRBJ2-7; 10 bases align to TRBD1. Germline lookup yields CDR1 SGHVS and CDR2 FQNEAQ. The CDR3 consists of 14 residues. The V and J ends lost 4 bases and 2 bases, in that order; junction bases with no gene match: 2. The CDR3: CASSWDRGPYEQYF. For the CDR3, the DNA is TGTGCCAGCAGCTGGGACAGGGGTCCCTACGAGCAGTACTTC.

This chain joins TRBV28 and TRBJ2-2; 9 bases are shared with TRBD1. Trimming removed 3 bases from V and 8 bases from J; junction bases left unmatched: 10. In germline, CDR1 is MDHEN, CDR2 SYDVKM. CDR3 length: 16 amino acids. Written as DNA, the CDR3 is TGTGCCAGCAGTTTCCCCACAGGGGGCGGCATAGGGGAGCTGTTTTTT. It is translated as CASSFPTGGGIGELFF. The complete variable domain, with remaining parts taken from reference TRBV28 and TRBJ2-2, reads DVKVTQSSRYLVKRTGEKVFLECVQDMDHENMFWYRQDPGLGLRLIYFSYDVKMKEKGDIPEGYSVSREKKERFSLILESASTNQTSMYLCASSFPTGGGIGELFFGEGSRLTVL.